A selection of T cell receptor beta chains follows, all from one sample in a study of vaccination effects on CD4 cells after COVID-19. Data came from immunoSEQ multiplex PCR; TCRdb stores just in-frame clones and leaves some out. The data show fewer than 40,000 clones, about 70% seen once. These TCRs' antigens remain unknown. The starting material was CD4+ T cells from PBMCs cultured without peptide, obtained before COVID-19 vaccination. All receptors come from a human donor who received a COVID-19 vaccine. Both conserved end residues are part of each CDR3. The D gene is left open where the match is weak. Rows may omit the clone size; those that give it use once, few, many or a size class.

j_call	clone_size	v_call	d_call	cdr3_nt	cdr3_aa
TRBJ2-7	-	TRBV5-1	TRBD2	TGCGCCAGCAGTTTGGGGCTAGCGGGAGTGTACGAGCAGTACTTC	CASSLGLAGVYEQYF
TRBJ2-1	-	TRBV25-1	TRBD2	TGTGCCAGCAGTGAATATGGGACTAGCGGCGACAATGAGCAGTTCTTC	CASSEYGTSGDNEQFF
TRBJ1-5	-	TRBV27	-	TGTGCCAGCAGTTCAGGACAGACTAGCAATCAGCCCCAGCATTTT	CASSSGQTSNQPQHF
TRBJ2-3	-	TRBV7-6	-	TGTGCCAGCAGCAAGACTAGTTCACACCCGGCAGATACGCAGTATTTT	CASSKTSSHPADTQYF
TRBJ2-2	-	TRBV27	-	TGTGCCAGCAGTTTACTAGACACCGGGGAGCTGTTTTTT	CASSLLDTGELFF
TRBJ1-2	-	TRBV5-1	-	TGCGCCAGCAGCTTGCAGGGTGGCTACACCTTC	CASSLQGGYTF
TRBJ2-2	-	TRBV3-1/TRBV3-2	TRBD1	TGTGCCAGCGGTCCGGGACAGGGGATAACTGGTAGGGAGCTGTTTTTT	CASGPGQGITGRELFF
TRBJ1-4	-	TRBV30	TRBD1	TGTGCCGCCTACAGGGGGGACGCTAATGAAAAACTGTTTTTT	CAAYRGDANEKLFF
TRBJ1-1	once	TRBV4-2	TRBD1	TGTGCCAGCAGCCAAGATTACCTCGCCGGGACAGGGAAAACTGAAGCTTTCTTT	CASSQDYLAGTGKTEAFF
TRBJ2-7	-	TRBV23-1	TRBD1	TGCGCCAGCAGTCAAGAGGGACAGGTCACCCACGAGCAGTACTTC	CASSQEGQVTHEQYF
TRBJ2-2	-	TRBV18	-	TGTGCCAGCTCACCCGCCACTATGTGGCTGTTTTTT	CASSPATMWLFF
TRBJ2-5	-	TRBV12-3/TRBV12-4	-	TGTGCCAGCAGTTTGGGCGTACAAGAGACCCAGTACTTC	CASSLGVQETQYF
TRBJ2-7	few	TRBV6-6	TRBD1	TGTGCCAGCAGTCCCGGGACAGGACCCTACGAGCAGTACTTC	CASSPGTGPYEQYF
TRBJ1-6	-	TRBV6-1	-	TGTGCCAGCAGTGAAGTACAGGGAGATTCACCCCTCCACTTT	CASSEVQGDSPLHF
TRBJ1-5	-	TRBV11-3	-	TGTGCCAGCAGCCGGGAGGGAAGCCCCATAGCAAGCAATCAGCCCCAGCATTTT	CASSREGSPIASNQPQHF
TRBJ1-4	once	TRBV7-8	-	TGTGCCAGCAGCTTAACCGTCCCTAGACCGCGGGGTGAAACAACTAATGAAAAACTGTTTTTT	CASSLTVPRPRGETTNEKLFF
TRBJ2-5	-	TRBV19	-	TGTGCCAGTAGTATAGGCCTCGGGACTTCGGGGGAGACCCAGTACTTC	CASSIGLGTSGETQYF
TRBJ1-1	-	TRBV5-6	-	TGTGCCAGCAGCTTGATTCGGGGGTTTGGTGGGGACACTGAAGCTTTCTTT	CASSLIRGFGGDTEAFF
TRBJ1-2	-	TRBV6-1	TRBD1	TGTGCCAGCAGTGAGACAGGGAACTATGGCTACACCTTC	CASSETGNYGYTF
TRBJ2-7	medium-sized	TRBV3-1/TRBV3-2	TRBD1	TGTGCCAGCAGCCTAGAGCAGGGGGCGCGAGGGCAGTACTTC	CASSLEQGARGQYF
TRBJ1-5	once	TRBV4-1	TRBD1	TGCGCCAGCAGCCAAGATCCGCGACAGGGGGTTATTCAGCCCCAGCATTTT	CASSQDPRQGVIQPQHF
TRBJ1-2	-	TRBV2	-	TGTGCCAGCAGTTATACAGACCGCTATGGCTACACCTTC	CASSYTDRYGYTF
TRBJ1-3	-	TRBV7-6	TRBD1	TGTGCCAGCAGCAATCCGGACAGGGTCTCTGGAAACACCATATATTTT	CASSNPDRVSGNTIYF
TRBJ2-7	-	TRBV7-9	TRBD1	TGTGCCAGCAGCATAAAGACAGGGGTCGAGCAGTACTTC	CASSIKTGVEQYF
TRBJ1-3	-	TRBV9	-	TGTGCCAGCAGCGTGGGAGGTAGCTCTGGAAACACCATATATTTT	CASSVGGSSGNTIYF
TRBJ1-1	-	TRBV5-4	-	TGTGCCAGCAGCTTGGGATTTCAGGGGAGGGCTGAAGCTTTCTTT	CASSLGFQGRAEAFF